This TCR beta chain appears in the sequencing data of a study of blood T cell repertoires in COVID-19. Study information: Acute and convalescent COVID-19 samples came from the United States, Italy and Spain. Nucleic acid was either cDNA or gDNA, and it came from T cells, B-cell-depleted T cells, or PBMCs.

In the source study's methods: From reference gene primer amplification, estimates of nucleated cell counts were derived. Only in-frame clones appear in the TCRdb table, and some are missing; sequencing was by immunoSEQ multiplex PCR. V, J and clone size were drawn from that table, and D and trimming were deduced from the DNA. The sample includes about 120,000 clones, around 76% of them seen just once. Sequenced material: peripheral blood. This sequence was found in a man between 70 and 80 years old with acute or convalescent COVID-19.

CDR3: CASSSVGGNYGYTF. Here the CDR3 DNA reads TGCGCCAGCAGTTCTGTGGGAGGGAACTATGGCTACACCTTC. The V and J genes are TRBV5-1 and TRBJ1-2; D is unclear. The CDR3 is made up of 14 amino acids. Trimming cost V 5 bases and J 2 bases, with 13 bases left between them. CDR1 SGHRS and CDR2 YFSETQ come from the germline V gene.